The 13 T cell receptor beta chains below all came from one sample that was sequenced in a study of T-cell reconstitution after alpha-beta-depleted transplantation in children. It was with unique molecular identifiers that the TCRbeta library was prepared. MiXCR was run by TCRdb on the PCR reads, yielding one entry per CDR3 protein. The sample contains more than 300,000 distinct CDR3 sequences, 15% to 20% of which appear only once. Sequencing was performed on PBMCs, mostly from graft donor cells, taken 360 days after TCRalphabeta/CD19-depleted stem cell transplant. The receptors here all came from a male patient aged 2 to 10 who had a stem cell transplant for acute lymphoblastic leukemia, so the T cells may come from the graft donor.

CDR3 coding DNA: TGTGCCAGCAGCGTTACGGCGAGGGGCACAGATACGCAGTATTTT. It translates to CASSVTARGTDTQYF. This chain uses TRBV9 with TRBJ2-3; D may be TRBD2 (5 bases). Between the trimmed V and J ends, which lost 2 bases and 1 base, there was a span of 11 bases. CDR3 length: 15 amino acids. Germline V gives CDR1 SGDLS, CDR2 YYNGEE.

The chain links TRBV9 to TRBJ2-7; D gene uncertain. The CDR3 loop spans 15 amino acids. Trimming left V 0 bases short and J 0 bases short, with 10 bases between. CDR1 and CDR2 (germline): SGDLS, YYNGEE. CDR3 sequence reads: CASSVAPASSYEQYF. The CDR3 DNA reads TGTGCCAGCAGCGTAGCACCCGCGAGCTCCTACGAGCAGTACTTC.

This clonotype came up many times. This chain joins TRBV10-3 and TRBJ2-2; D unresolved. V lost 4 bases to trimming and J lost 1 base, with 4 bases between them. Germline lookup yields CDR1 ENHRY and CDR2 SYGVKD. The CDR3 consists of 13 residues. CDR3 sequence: CAISVGNTGELFF. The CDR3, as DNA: TGTGCCATCAGTGTGGGGAACACCGGGGAGCTGTTTTTT.

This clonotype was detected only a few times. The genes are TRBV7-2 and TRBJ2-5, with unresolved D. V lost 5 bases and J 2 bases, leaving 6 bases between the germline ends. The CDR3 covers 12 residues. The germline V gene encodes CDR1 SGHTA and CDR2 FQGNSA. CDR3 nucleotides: TGTGCCAGCAGCACAAGGCAAGAGACCCAGTACTTC. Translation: CASSTRQETQYF.

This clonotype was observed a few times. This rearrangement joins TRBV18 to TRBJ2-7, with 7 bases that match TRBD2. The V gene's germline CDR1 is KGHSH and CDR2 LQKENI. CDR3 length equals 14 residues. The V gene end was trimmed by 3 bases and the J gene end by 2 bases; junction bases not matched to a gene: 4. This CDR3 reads CASSPGGSPYEQYF. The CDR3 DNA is TGTGCCAGCTCACCCGGGGGGAGCCCCTACGAGCAGTACTTC.

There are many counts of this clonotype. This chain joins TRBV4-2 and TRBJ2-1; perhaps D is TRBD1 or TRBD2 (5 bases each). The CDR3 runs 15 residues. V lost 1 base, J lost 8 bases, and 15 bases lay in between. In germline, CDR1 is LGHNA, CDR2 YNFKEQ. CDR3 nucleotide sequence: TGTGCCAGCAGCCAAGCGCCTCACGGGACCTATGAGCAGTTCTTC. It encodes CASSQAPHGTYEQFF.

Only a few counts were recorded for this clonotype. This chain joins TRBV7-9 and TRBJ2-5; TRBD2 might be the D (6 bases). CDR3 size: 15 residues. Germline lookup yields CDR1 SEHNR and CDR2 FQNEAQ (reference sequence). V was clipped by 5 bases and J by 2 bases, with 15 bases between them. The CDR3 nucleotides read TGTGCCAGCAGCAGCCGACTAGGGTGGCAAGAGACCCAGTACTTC. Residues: CASSSRLGWQETQYF. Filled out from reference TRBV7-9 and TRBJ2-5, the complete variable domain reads DTGVSQNPRHKITKRGQNVTFRCDPISEHNRLYWYRQTLGQGPEFLTYFQNEAQLEKSRLLSDRFSAERPKGSFSTLEIQRTEQGDSAMYLCASSSRLGWQETQYFGPGTRLLVL.

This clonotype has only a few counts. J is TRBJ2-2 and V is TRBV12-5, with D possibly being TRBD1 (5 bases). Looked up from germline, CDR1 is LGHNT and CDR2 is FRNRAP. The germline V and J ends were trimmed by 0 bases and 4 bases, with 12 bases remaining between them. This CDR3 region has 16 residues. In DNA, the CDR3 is TGTGCTAGTGGTTTGGTCTCCAGGGTTTCCACCGGGGAGCTGTTTTTT. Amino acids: CASGLVSRVSTGELFF.

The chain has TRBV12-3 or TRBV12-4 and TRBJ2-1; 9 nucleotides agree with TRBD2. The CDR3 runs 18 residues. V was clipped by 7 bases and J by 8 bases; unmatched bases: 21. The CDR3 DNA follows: TGTGCCAGCACAAACCCGCAAAGCGCGGGAGGGCGAGGCTATGAGCAGTTCTTC. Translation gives CASTNPQSAGGRGYEQFF.

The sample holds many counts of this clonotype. The CDR3 DNA follows: TGCGCCAGCAGCAGGGGCGGGAGCACTGAAGCTTTCTTT. It translates to CASSRGGSTEAFF. The rearrangement joins TRBV10-1 to TRBJ1-1; a possible D gene is TRBD1 (6 bases). Trimming shortened V by 6 bases and J by 4 bases, and 12 bases separated the two germline ends. In germline, CDR1 is WNHNN, CDR2 SYGVQD (reference sequence). This CDR3 has 13 amino acids.

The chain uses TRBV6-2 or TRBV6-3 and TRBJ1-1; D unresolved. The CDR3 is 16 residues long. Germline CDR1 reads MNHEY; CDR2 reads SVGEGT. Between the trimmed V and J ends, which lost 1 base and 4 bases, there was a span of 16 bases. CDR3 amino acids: CASSYLTRRVGTEAFF. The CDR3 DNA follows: TGTGCCAGCAGTTACTTGACAAGGAGGGTGGGCACTGAAGCTTTCTTT.

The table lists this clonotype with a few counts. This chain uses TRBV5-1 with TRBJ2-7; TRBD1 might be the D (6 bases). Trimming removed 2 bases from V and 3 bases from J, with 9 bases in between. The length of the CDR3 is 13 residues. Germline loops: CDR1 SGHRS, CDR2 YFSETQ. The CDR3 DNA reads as TGCGCCAGCAGCTTCTGGACAGACTACGAGCAGTACTTC. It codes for CASSFWTDYEQYF.

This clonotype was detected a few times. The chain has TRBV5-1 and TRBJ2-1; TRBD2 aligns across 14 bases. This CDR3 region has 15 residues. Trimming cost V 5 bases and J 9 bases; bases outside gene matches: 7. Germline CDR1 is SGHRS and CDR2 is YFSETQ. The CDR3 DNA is TGCGCCAGCAGGGGACTAGCGGGAGTGGAGGTTGAGCAGTTCTTC. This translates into CASRGLAGVEVEQFF.